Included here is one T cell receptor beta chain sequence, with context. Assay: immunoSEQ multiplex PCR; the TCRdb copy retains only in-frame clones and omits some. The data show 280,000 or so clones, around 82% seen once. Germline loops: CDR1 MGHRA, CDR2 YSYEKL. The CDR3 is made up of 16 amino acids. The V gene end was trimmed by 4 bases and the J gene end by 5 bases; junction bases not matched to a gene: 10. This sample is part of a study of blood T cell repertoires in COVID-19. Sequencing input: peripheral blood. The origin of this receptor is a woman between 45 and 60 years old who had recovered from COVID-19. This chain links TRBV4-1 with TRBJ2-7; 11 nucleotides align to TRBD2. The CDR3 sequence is CASSPLSTTSGDEQYF. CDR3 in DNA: TGCGCCAGCAGCCCCCTATCGACGACTAGCGGGGACGAGCAGTACTTC.